This T cell receptor beta chain was captured by sequencing in a study of CD8 T cells in Susac syndrome. It was with random hexamers that about 0.45 to 1 ug RNA was reverse transcribed. The immunoSEQ assay covered 54 Vbeta and 13 Jbeta segments for CDR3. From the immunoSEQ multiplex PCR reads, TCRdb called clonotypes with MiXCR, one entry per CDR3 protein. The sample includes 180,000 or so distinct CDR3 sequences, about 95% of them seen just once. The CDR3 is 14 residues long. The V gene's germline CDR1 is LNHNV and CDR2 YYDKDF (reference sequence). V was pared by 0 bases and J by 7 bases, with 12 bases between. As controls, healthy donors matched for age and sex were used.

Sample: CD4+ T cells from PBMCs. This receptor was identified in a human donor in good health. The V and J genes are TRBV15 and TRBJ2-5; D gene ambiguous. The CDR3 reads CATSRDRAARTQYF. In DNA form, the CDR3 reads TGTGCCACCAGCAGAGATCGGGCTGCACGGACCCAGTACTTC.